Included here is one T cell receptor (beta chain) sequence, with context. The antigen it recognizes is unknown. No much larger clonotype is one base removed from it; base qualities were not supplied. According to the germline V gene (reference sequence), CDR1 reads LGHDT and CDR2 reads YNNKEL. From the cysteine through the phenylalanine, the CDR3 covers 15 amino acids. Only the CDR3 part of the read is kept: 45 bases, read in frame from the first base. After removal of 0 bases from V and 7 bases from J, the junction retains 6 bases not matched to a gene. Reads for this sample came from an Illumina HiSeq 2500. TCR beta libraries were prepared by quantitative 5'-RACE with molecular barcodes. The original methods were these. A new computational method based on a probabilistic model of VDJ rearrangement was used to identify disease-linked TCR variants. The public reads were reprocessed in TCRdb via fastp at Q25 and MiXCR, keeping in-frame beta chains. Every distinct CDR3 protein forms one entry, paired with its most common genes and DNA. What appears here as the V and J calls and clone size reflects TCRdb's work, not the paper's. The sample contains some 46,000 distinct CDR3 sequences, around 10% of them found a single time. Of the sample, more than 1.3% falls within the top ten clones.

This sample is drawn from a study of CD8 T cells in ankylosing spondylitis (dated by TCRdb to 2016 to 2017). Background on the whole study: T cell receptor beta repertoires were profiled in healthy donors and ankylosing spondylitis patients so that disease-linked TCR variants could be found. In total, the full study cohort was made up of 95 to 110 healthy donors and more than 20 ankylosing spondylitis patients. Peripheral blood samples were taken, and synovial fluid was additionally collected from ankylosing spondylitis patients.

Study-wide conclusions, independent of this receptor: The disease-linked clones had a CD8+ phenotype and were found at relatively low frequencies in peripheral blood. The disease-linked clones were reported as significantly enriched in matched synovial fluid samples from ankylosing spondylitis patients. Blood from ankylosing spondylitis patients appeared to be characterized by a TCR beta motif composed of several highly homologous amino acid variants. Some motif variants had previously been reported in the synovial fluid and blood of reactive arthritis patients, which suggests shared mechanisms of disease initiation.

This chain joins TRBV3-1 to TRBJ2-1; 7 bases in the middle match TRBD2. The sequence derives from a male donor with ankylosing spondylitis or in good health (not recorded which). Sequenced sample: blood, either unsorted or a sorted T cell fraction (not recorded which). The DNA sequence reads TGTGCCAGCAGCCAAGACGCAGTAGCGGGTAATGAGCAGTTCTTC. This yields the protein CASSQDAVAGNEQFF.